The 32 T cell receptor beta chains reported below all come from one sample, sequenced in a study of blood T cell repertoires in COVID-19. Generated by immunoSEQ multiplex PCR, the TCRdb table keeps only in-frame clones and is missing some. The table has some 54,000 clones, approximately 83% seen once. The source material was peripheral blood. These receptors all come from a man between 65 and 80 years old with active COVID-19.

CDR3 region: CASSFPGTHNQPQHF. The CDR3 DNA sequence: TGTGCCAGCAGTTTCCCCGGGACACATAATCAGCCCCAGCATTTT. The V gene is TRBV28, the J gene TRBJ1-5; possibly TRBD1 for D (6 bases). The CDR3 is 15 residues long. Deletions cut 3 bases from V and 4 bases from J, with 13 bases between. Per the germline V gene, CDR1 is MDHEN and CDR2 is SYDVKM.

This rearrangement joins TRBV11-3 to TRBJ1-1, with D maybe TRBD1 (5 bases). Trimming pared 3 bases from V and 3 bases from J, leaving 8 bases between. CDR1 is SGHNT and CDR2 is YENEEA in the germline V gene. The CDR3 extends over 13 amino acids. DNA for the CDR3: TGTGCCAGCAGCTTGGAGGGGCACACTGAAGCTTTCTTT. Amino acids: CASSLEGHTEAFF.

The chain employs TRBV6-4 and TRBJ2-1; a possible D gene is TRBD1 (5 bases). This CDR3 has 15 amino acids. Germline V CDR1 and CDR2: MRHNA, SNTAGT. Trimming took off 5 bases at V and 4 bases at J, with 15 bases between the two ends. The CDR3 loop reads CASSTRQMGYNEQFF. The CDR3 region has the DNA TGTGCCAGCAGTACCCGACAGATGGGGTACAATGAGCAGTTCTTC.

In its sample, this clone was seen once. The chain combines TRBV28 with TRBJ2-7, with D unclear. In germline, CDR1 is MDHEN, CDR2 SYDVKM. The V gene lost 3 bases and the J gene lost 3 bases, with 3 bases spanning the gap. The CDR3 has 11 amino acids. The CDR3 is CASSFSYEQYF. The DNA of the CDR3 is TGTGCCAGCAGTTTTAGCTACGAGCAGTACTTC.

DNA for the CDR3: TGTGCCAGCAGCATGGGACAGGGAGATACGGATACGCAGTATTTT. Protein sequence: CASSMGQGDTDTQYF. J is TRBJ2-3 and V is TRBV21-1; no DNA check was done on the table's D call, TRBD1. TRBV21-1 is a listed pseudogene. This CDR3 is 15 amino acids long.

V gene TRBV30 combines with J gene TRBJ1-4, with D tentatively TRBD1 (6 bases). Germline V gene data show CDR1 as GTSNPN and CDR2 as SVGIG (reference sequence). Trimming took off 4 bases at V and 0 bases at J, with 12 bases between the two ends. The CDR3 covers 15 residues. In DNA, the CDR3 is TGTGCCTGGAATCAACAGGGAACAACTAATGAAAAACTGTTTTTT. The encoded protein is CAWNQQGTTNEKLFF. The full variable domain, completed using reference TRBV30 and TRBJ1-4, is SQTIHQWPATLVQPVGSPLSLECTVEGTSNPNLYWYRQAAGRGLQLLFYSVGIGQISSEVPQNLSASRPQDRQFILSSKKLLLSDSGFYLCAWNQQGTTNEKLFFGSGTQLSVL.

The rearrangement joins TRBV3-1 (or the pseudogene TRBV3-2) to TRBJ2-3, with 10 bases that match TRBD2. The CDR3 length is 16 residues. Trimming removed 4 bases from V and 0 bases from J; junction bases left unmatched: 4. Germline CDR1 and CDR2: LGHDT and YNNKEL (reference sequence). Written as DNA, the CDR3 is TGTGCCAGCAGCCCGGCTAGCGGGGGTAGCACAGATACGCAGTATTTT. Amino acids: CASSPASGGSTDTQYF.

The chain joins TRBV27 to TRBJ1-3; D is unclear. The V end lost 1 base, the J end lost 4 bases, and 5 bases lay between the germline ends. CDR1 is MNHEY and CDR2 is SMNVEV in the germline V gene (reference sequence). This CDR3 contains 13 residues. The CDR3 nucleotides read TGTGCCAGCAGTTTATACTGGGGAAACACCATATATTTT. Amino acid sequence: CASSLYWGNTIYF.

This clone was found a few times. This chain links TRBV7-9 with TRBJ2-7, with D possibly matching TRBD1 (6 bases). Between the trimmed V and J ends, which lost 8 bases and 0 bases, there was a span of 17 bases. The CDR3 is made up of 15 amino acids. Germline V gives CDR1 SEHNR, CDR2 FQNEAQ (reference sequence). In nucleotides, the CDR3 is TGTGCCAGCGCCGAACTGGACAGATACTCCTACGAGCAGTACTTC. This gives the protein CASAELDRYSYEQYF.

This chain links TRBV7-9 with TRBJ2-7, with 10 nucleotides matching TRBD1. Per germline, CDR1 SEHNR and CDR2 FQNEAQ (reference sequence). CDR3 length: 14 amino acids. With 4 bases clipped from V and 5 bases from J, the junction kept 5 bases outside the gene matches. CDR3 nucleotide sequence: TGTGCCAGCAGCTACAGGGACAGGGGCCACGAGCAGTACTTC. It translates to CASSYRDRGHEQYF.

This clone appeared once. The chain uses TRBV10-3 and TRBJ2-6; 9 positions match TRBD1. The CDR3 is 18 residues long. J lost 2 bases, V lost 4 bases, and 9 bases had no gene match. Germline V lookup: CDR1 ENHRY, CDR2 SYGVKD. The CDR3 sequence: CAISASDRGRPGANVLTF. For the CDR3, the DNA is TGTGCCATCAGTGCTTCGGACAGGGGTCGTCCTGGGGCCAACGTCCTGACTTTC.

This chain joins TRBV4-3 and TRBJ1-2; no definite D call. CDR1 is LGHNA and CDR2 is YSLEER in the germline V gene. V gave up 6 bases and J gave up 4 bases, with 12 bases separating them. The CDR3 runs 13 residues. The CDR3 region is CASSPTVRYGYTF. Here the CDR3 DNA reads TGCGCCAGCAGTCCTACAGTTCGCTATGGCTACACCTTC.

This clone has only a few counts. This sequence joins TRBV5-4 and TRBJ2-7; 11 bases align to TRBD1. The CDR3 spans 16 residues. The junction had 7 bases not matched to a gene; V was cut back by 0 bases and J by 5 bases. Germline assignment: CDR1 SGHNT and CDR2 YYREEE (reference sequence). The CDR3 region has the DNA TGTGCCAGCAGCTTGGGAGCGCGGACAGGGGGCGACGAGCAGTACTTC. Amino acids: CASSLGARTGGDEQYF.

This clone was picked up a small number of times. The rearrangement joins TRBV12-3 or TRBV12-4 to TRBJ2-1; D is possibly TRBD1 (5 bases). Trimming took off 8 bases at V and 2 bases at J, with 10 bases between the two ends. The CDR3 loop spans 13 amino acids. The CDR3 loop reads CASHSTAYNEQFF. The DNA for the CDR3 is TGTGCCAGCCATTCGACAGCCTACAATGAGCAGTTCTTC.

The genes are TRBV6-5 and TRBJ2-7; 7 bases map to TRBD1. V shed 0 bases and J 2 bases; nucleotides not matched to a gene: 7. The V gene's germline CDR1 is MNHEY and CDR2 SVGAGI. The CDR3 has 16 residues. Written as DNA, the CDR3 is TGTGCCAGCAGTTACTCTCCGACAGGGATTACCTACGAGCAGTACTTC. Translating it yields CASSYSPTGITYEQYF.

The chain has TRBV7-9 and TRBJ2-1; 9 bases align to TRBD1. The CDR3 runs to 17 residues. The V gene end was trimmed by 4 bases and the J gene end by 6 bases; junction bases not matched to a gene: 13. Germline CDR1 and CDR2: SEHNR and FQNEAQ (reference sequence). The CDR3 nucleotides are TGTGCCAGCAGCTCGTCCACGGGACAGGGTATCCGCAATGAGCAGTTCTTC. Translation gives CASSSSTGQGIRNEQFF.

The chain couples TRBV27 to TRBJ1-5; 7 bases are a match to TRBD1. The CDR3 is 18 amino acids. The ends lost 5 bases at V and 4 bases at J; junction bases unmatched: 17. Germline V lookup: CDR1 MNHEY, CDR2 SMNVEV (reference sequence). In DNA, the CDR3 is TGTGCCAGCAGTCCCCTTTCTCTGCCGACAGGGTATAATCAGCCCCAGCATTTT. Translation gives CASSPLSLPTGYNQPQHF.

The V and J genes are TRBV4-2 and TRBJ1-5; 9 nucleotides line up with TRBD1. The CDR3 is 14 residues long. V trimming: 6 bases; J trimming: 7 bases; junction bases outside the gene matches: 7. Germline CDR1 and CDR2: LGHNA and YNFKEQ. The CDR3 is CASSTTGGGQPQHF. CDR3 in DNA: TGTGCCAGCAGTACCACAGGGGGCGGCCAGCCCCAGCATTTT.

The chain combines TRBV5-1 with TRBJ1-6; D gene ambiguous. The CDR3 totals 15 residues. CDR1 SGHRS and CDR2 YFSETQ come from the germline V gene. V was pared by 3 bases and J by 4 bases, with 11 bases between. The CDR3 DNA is TGCGCCAGCAGCTCCATGGCTGGTTATAATTCACCCCTCCACTTT. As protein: CASSSMAGYNSPLHF.

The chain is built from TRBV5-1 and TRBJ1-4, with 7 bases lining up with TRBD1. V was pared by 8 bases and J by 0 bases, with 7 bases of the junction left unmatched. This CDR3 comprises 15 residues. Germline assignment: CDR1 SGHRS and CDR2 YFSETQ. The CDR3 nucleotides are TGCGCCAGGGACAGGAGTAGTGCAACTAATGAAAAACTGTTTTTT. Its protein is CARDRSSATNEKLFF.

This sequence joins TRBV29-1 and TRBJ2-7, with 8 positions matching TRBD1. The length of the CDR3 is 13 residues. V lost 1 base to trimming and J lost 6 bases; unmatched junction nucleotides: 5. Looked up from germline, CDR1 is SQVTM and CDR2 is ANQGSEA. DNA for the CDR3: TGCAGCGTTGAAGGTCAGGGGGCCGCCGAGCAGTACTTC. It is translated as CSVEGQGAAEQYF.

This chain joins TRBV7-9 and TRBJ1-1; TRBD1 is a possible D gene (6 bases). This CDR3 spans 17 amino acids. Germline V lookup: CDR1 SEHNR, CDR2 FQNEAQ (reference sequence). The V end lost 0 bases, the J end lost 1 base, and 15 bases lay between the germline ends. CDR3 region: CASSLAFSGQPNTEAFF. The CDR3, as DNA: TGTGCCAGCAGCTTAGCATTTTCAGGACAGCCGAACACTGAAGCTTTCTTT. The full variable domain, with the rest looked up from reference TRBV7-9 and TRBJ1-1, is DTGVSQNPRHKITKRGQNVTFRCDPISEHNRLYWYRQTLGQGPEFLTYFQNEAQLEKSRLLSDRFSAERPKGSFSTLEIQRTEQGDSAMYLCASSLAFSGQPNTEAFFGQGTRLTVV.

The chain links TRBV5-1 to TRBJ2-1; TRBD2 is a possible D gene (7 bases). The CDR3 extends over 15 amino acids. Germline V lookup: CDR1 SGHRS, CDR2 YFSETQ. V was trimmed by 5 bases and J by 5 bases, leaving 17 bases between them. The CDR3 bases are TGCGCCAGCAGTCCAGGCGGGGGCCATAACAATGAGCAGTTCTTC. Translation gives CASSPGGGHNNEQFF.

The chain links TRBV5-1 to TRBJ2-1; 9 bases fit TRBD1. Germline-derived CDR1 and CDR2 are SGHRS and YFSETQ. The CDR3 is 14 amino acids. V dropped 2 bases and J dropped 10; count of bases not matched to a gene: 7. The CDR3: CASSLRQGGGEQFF. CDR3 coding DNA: TGCGCCAGCAGCTTACGACAGGGGGGTGGAGAGCAGTTCTTC.

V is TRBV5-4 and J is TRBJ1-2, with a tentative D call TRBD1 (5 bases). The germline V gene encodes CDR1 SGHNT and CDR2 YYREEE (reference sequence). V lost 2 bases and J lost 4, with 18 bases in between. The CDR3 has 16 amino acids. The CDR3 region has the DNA TGTGCCAGCAGCTTAGCCGGGACTCGTGGGGGCTATGGCTACACCTTC. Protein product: CASSLAGTRGGYGYTF.

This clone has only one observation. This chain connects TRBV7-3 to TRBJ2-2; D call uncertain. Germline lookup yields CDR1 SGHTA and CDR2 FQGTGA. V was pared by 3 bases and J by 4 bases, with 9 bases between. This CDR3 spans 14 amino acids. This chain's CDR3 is CASSLLLSTGELFF. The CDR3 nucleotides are TGTGCCAGCAGCTTGTTACTTTCCACCGGGGAGCTGTTTTTT.

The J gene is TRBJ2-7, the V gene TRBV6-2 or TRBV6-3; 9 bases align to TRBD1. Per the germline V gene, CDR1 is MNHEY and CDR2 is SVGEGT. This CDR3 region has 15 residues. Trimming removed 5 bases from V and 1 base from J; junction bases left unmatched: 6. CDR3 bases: TGTGCCAGCAGTGGCCCGGGACAGGGTTCCTACGAGCAGTACTTC. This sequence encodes CASSGPGQGSYEQYF.

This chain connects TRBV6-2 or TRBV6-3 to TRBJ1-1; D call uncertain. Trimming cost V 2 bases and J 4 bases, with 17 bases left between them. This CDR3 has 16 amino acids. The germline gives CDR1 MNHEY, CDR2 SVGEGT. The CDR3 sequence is CASSYGMGGGGTEAFF. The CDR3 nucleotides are TGTGCCAGCAGTTACGGGATGGGTGGCGGAGGCACTGAAGCTTTCTTT.

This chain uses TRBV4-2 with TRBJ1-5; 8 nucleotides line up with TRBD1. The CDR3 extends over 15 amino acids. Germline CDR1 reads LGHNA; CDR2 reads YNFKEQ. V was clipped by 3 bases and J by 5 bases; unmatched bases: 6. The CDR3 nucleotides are TGTGCCAGCAGCCATACCGGACAGGGAGATCAGCCCCAGCATTTT. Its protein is CASSHTGQGDQPQHF.

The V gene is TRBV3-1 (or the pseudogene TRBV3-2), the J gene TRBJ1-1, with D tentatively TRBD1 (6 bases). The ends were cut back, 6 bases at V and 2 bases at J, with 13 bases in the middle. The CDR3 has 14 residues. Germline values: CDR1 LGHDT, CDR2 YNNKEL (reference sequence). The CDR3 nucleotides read TGTGCCAGCAGGGAACAGGGAATAAACACTGAAGCTTTCTTT. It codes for CASREQGINTEAFF.

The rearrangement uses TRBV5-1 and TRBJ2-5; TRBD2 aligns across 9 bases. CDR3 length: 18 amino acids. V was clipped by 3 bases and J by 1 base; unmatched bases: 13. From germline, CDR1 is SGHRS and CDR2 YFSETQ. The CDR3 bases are TGCGCCAGCAGCTACGGACTCGCCAGCGGGGGGCTCCAAGAGACCCAGTACTTC. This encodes CASSYGLASGGLQETQYF.

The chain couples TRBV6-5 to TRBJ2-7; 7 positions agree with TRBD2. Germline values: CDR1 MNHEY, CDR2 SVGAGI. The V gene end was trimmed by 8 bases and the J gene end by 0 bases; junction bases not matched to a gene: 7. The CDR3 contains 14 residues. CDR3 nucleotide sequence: TGTGCCAGCCTAGCGGCTGGGGCCTCCTACGAGCAGTACTTC. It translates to CASLAAGASYEQYF.